This T cell receptor beta chain comes out of a study of radiation and T cells in renal cell carcinoma. General study results and limits: From baseline, blood top tumor clonotypes peaked at 2 weeks post-radiation. Baseline intratumoral clonotype presence is unknown without pretreatment biopsies.

Noted time point: blood 2 weeks post-SBRT. Treatment here: 15 Gy SBRT to primary tumor, nephrectomy 4 weeks later. The tumor was a clear cell renal cell carcinoma. Profiling relied on immunoSEQ multiplex PCR, and the TCRdb table lists in-frame clones only, not all of them. Among 100,000 to 150,000 clones listed, around 81% were seen once. On this clone itself: Antigen unknown.

Germline V gene sequence: CDR1 ENHRY, CDR2 SYGVKD. The CDR3 runs to 14 residues. The V and J ends lost 1 base and 3 bases respectively, with 9 bases between them. The chain links TRBV10-3 to TRBJ2-5; possibly TRBD2 for D (6 bases). The sequence was obtained from a man aged 45-65 years with renal cell carcinoma. Here the sequenced sample was blood, taken from a patient whose treatment included radiotherapy and nephrectomy. CDR3 in DNA: TGTGCCATCAGTGAGTTCGGAGGGGAAGAGACCCAGTACTTC. It codes for CAISEFGGEETQYF.